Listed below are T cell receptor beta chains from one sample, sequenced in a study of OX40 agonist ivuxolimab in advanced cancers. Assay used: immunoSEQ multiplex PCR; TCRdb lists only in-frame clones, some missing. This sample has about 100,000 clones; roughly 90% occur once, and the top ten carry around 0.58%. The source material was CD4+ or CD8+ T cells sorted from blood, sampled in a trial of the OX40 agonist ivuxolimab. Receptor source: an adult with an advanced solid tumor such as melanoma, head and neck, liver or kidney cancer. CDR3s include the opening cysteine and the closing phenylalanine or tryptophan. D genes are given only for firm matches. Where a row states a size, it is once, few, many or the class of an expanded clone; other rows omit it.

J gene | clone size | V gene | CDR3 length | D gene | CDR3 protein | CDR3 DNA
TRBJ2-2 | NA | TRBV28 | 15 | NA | CASSRGGPNTGELFF | TGTGCCAGCAGCCGCGGTGGCCCGAACACCGGGGAGCTGTTTTTT
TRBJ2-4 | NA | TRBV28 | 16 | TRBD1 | CASSLEGQLAKNIQYF | TGTGCCAGCAGTTTAGAGGGACAGCTAGCCAAAAACATTCAGTACTTC
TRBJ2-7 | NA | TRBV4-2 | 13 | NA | CASSHPEGVEQYF | TGTGCCAGCAGCCACCCAGAGGGGGTCGAGCAGTACTTC
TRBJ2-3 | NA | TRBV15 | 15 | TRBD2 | CATSTLAGITDTQYF | TGTGCCACCAGCACTTTAGCGGGGATCACAGATACGCAGTATTTT
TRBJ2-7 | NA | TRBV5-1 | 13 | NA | CASSPSVNYEQYF | TGCGCCAGCAGCCCTTCAGTAAACTACGAGCAGTACTTC
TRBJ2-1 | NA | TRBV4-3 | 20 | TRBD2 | CASSQDPKREGLSSYNEQFF | TGCGCCAGCAGCCAAGATCCAAAGCGGGAGGGCCTCAGCTCCTACAATGAGCAGTTCTTC
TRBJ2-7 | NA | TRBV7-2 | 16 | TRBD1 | CASSRKWDRGPYEQYF | TGTGCCAGCAGCCGGAAATGGGACAGGGGCCCCTACGAGCAGTACTTC
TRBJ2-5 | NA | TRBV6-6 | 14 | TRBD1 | CASRSTGGLETQYF | TGTGCCAGCAGATCGACAGGGGGTCTCGAGACCCAGTACTTC
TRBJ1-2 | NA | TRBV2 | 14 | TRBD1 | CASRVGTGNYGYTF | TGTGCCAGCAGAGTTGGGACAGGGAACTATGGCTACACCTTC
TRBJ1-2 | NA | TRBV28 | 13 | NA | CASSRDTLYGYTF | TGTGCCAGCAGCCGGGACACTCTCTATGGCTACACCTTC
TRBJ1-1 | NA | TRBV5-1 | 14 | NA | CASSLARSGTEAFF | TGCGCCAGCAGCTTGGCGCGGTCGGGAACTGAAGCTTTCTTT
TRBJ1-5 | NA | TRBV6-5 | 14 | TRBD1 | CASSSRTGDRPQHF | TGTGCCAGCAGTTCCAGGACAGGGGATCGGCCCCAGCATTTT
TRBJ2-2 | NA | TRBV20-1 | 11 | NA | CSARVGGELFF | TGCAGTGCTAGAGTAGGGGGGGAGCTGTTTTTT
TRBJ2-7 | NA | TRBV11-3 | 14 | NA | CASNLGGGAYEQYF | TGTGCCAGCAATTTGGGAGGTGGGGCCTACGAGCAGTACTTC
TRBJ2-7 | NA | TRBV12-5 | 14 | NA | CASPPTPQVYEQYF | TGTGCTAGTCCACCAACCCCGCAGGTCTACGAGCAGTACTTC
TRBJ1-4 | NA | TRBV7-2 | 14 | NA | CASSLVGLNEKLFF | TGTGCCAGCAGCTTAGTGGGGCTTAATGAAAAACTGTTTTTT
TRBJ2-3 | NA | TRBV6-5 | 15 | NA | CASRRMGVPTDTQYF | TGTGCCAGCAGACGCATGGGGGTCCCCACAGATACGCAGTATTTT
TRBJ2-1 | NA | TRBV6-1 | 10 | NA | CASNRNEQFF | TGTGCCAGCAACCGTAATGAGCAGTTCTTC
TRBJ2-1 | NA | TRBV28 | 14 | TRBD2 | CASSLAGGPKEQFF | TGTGCCAGCAGTTTAGCGGGAGGGCCAAAGGAGCAGTTCTTC
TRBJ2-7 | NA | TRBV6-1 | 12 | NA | CASSEHRYEQYF | TGTGCCAGCAGTGAACATCGCTACGAGCAGTACTTC
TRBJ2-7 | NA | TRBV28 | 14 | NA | CASSYQGTAYEQYF | TGTGCCAGCAGTTATCAGGGGACCGCGTACGAGCAGTACTTC
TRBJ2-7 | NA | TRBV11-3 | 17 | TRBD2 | CASSAGRSGRFSYEQYF | TGTGCCAGCAGCGCCGGGCGTAGCGGGAGGTTTTCCTACGAGCAGTACTTC
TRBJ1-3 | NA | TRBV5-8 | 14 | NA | CASSLYISGNTIYF | TGTGCCAGCAGCTTGTACATCTCTGGAAACACCATATATTTT
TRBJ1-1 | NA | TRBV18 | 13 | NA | CASSTTGRTEAFF | TGTGCCAGCTCAACTACAGGGAGGACTGAAGCTTTCTTT
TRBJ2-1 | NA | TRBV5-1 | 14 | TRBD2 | CASSLGLADNEQFF | TGCGCCAGCAGCCTCGGACTAGCAGACAATGAGCAGTTCTTC
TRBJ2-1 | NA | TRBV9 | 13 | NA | CASSVSQGNEQFF | TGTGCCAGCAGCGTTTCACAGGGCAATGAGCAGTTCTTC
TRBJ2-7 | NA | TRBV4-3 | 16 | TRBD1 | CASSQATGAISYEQYF | TGCGCCAGCAGCCAAGCCACAGGGGCGATATCCTACGAGCAGTACTTC
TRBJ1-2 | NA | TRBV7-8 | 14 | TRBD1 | CASSSGQANYGYTF | TGTGCCAGCAGCTCCGGACAGGCTAACTATGGCTACACCTTC
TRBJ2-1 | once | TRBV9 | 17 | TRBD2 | CASSADRLAGERNEQFF | TGTGCCAGCAGCGCCGATAGACTAGCGGGGGAACGAAATGAGCAGTTCTTC
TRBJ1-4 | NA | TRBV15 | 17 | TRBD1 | CATSSLGPRGLGEKLFF | TGTGCCACCAGCAGCTTGGGACCCAGGGGGTTAGGTGAAAAACTGTTTTTT